The 17 T cell receptor beta chains below come from one sample, sequenced in a study of T cells after yellow fever vaccination. TCRdb independently ran MiXCR on the 5' RACE reads; one entry per CDR3 protein. The sample lists about 340,000 distinct CDR3 sequences, around 4.1% occurring once. The sequenced sample was PBMCs, obtained 5 days after the yellow fever booster vaccination. Receptor source: a man aged 18-30 years who received the YFV17D yellow fever vaccine.

This clonotype was seen only a few times. V usage is TRBV9 and J usage is TRBJ2-1; D gene uncertain. This CDR3 region has 16 residues. V lost 0 bases, J lost 0 bases, and 10 bases lay in between. CDR1 is SGDLS and CDR2 is YYNGEE in the germline V gene. The CDR3 protein is CASSVVKPSSYNEQFF. Here the CDR3 DNA reads TGTGCCAGCAGCGTAGTAAAGCCTAGCTCCTACAATGAGCAGTTCTTC.

The V gene is TRBV5-1, the J gene TRBJ2-3; TRBD1 matches at 7 bases. The length of the CDR3 is 13 residues. In germline, CDR1 is SGHRS, CDR2 YFSETQ. V gave up 4 bases and J gave up 5 bases; unmatched junction bases: 4. CDR3 DNA sequence: TGCGCCAGCAGCGTCCAGGGGGAAGATACGCAGTATTTT. Its protein product is CASSVQGEDTQYF.

This clonotype was seen more than once but under ten times. The rearrangement uses TRBV20-1 and TRBJ2-3; the match to TRBD2 covers 11 bases. CDR3 length: 18 residues. CDR1 is DFQATT, CDR2 SNEGSKA, per germline (reference sequence). Unmatched junction bases numbered 10, after V lost 0 bases and J lost 2 bases. The CDR3 DNA reads as TGCAGTGCTAGAGATTCGGGGCCTAGCGGGGGGATCACAGATACGCAGTATTTT. Translated: CSARDSGPSGGITDTQYF.

This clonotype was seen a handful of times. The J gene is TRBJ2-1, the V gene TRBV5-1; no clear D gene. This CDR3 region has 13 residues. V lost 7 bases and J 4 bases, leaving 12 bases between the germline ends. Germline loops: CDR1 SGHRS, CDR2 YFSETQ. The CDR3 region has the DNA TGCGCCAGCGCTCGGGCGGCGTACAATGAGCAGTTCTTC. Amino acids: CASARAAYNEQFF.

This chain links TRBV6-1 with TRBJ1-4; 12 bases agree with TRBD1. Germline V gives CDR1 MNHNS, CDR2 SASEGT. V gave up 7 bases and J gave up 0 bases; unmatched junction bases: 9. The CDR3 has 18 residues. In DNA, the CDR3 is TGTGCCAGCAACCGGGACAGGGGGCATAGCCCAACTAATGAAAAACTGTTTTTT. Its protein is CASNRDRGHSPTNEKLFF.

In its sample, this clonotype was seen many times. DNA for the CDR3: TGTGCCAGCAGACTCTGGGGTGAGCAGTTCTTC. It codes for CASRLWGEQFF. This sequence joins TRBV7-9 and TRBJ2-1; D gene uncertain. The CDR3 sequence is 11 residues long. Trimming cost V 6 bases and J 9 bases, with 9 bases left between them. In germline, CDR1 is SEHNR, CDR2 FQNEAQ (reference sequence).

The chain employs TRBV5-1 and TRBJ2-2; D is tentatively TRBD1 or TRBD2 (5 bases each). Germline lookup yields CDR1 SGHRS and CDR2 YFSETQ. The CDR3 spans 14 residues. V was shortened by 5 bases and J by 6 bases, with 14 bases between the two germline ends. CDR3 coding DNA: TGCGCCAGCAGTGTGGGACCTCTGGCCGGGGAGCTGTTTTTT. Translation gives CASSVGPLAGELFF.

This clonotype was picked up many times. The genes are TRBV20-1 and TRBJ2-7; no definite D call. Per germline, CDR1 DFQATT and CDR2 SNEGSKA (reference sequence). V dropped 3 bases and J dropped 4 bases, with 10 bases sitting between them. This CDR3 has 12 residues. CDR3 sequence reads: CSASRNGYEQYF. CDR3 in DNA: TGCAGTGCTAGCCGAAATGGGTACGAGCAGTACTTC.

The J gene is TRBJ1-2, the V gene TRBV5-1; TRBD1 might be the D (5 bases). The CDR3 consists of 13 residues. The V gene's germline CDR1 is SGHRS and CDR2 YFSETQ. Deletions cut 2 bases from V and 6 bases from J, with 11 bases between. The chain's CDR3 is CASSLGVPDGYTF. The CDR3 bases are TGCGCCAGCAGCTTAGGGGTCCCCGATGGCTACACCTTC.

The chain is built from TRBV2 and TRBJ2-3, with a possible D match to TRBD1 (6 bases). The CDR3 sequence is 12 residues long. Deletions cut 6 bases from V and 10 bases from J, with 14 bases between. Looked up from germline, CDR1 is SNHLY and CDR2 is FYNNEI. DNA for the CDR3: TGTGCCAGCAGCCCGAGGGGGAACCCGCAGTATTTT. Its translation: CASSPRGNPQYF. Variable domain in full (rest from reference TRBV2 and TRBJ2-3): EPEVTQTPSHQVTQMGQEVILRCVPISNHLYFYWYRQILGQKVEFLVSFYNNEISEKSEIFDDQFSVERPDGSNFTLKIRSTKLEDSAMYFCASSPRGNPQYFGPGTRLTVL.

This clonotype was detected only a few times. The rearrangement joins TRBV7-2 to TRBJ2-1; 8 nucleotides align to TRBD1. J was trimmed by 3 bases and V by 7 bases; bases with no gene match: 5. CDR1 SGHTA and CDR2 FQGNSA come from the germline V gene. The CDR3 totals 14 residues. CDR3 region: CASNRDRIYNEQFF. As DNA, the CDR3 is TGTGCCAGCAACCGGGACAGGATCTACAATGAGCAGTTCTTC.

The rearrangement links TRBV11-1 to TRBJ1-6; D uncertain. From germline, CDR1 is SGHAT and CDR2 FQDESV (reference sequence). The ends were cut back, 1 base at V and 10 bases at J, with 8 bases in the middle. CDR3 size: 13 residues. DNA for the CDR3: TGTGCCAGCAGCTTAGTGGAGAGATCACCCCTCCACTTT. Residues: CASSLVERSPLHF.

This clonotype has at least ten counts. This chain uses TRBV20-1 with TRBJ2-5; the D gene could be TRBD1 or TRBD2 (6 bases each). The CDR3 has 14 residues. Germline lookup yields CDR1 DFQATT and CDR2 SNEGSKA (reference sequence). The V and J ends lost 2 bases and 3 bases respectively, with 13 bases between them. CDR3 DNA: TGCAGTGCTAGATCCTGGGGGGCAGAAGAGACCCAGTACTTC. Protein: CSARSWGAEETQYF.

This clonotype was detected only a few times. The chain has TRBV5-1 and TRBJ2-7, with unresolved D. This CDR3 comprises 13 residues. The V gene lost 0 bases and the J gene lost 2 bases, with 6 bases spanning the gap. Germline lookup yields CDR1 SGHRS and CDR2 YFSETQ. CDR3 sequence (DNA): TGCGCCAGCAGCTTGGGAGATACCTACGAGCAGTACGTC. Its protein product is CASSLGDTYEQYV.

The chain employs TRBV2 and TRBJ1-2; TRBD1 matches at 7 bases. CDR3 length: 13 amino acids. The J segment lost 8 bases and the V segment lost 6 bases, leaving 9 bases of the junction unmatched. Per the germline V gene, CDR1 is SNHLY and CDR2 is FYNNEI. The CDR3 nucleotides read TGTGCCAGCAGCCAACAGGGGTTGGGAGGCTACACCTTC. Protein: CASSQQGLGGYTF.

This clonotype was seen a few times. The chain combines TRBV6-2 or TRBV6-3 with TRBJ1-2; D perhaps matches TRBD1 (6 bases). The V gene lost 6 bases and the J gene lost 0 bases, with 17 bases spanning the gap. CDR3 size: 16 residues. Germline loops: CDR1 MNHEY, CDR2 SVGEGT. The CDR3 is CASRPNWDISNYGYTF. The DNA for the CDR3 is TGTGCCAGCAGGCCCAACTGGGACATCTCTAACTATGGCTACACCTTC.

This clonotype was picked up many times. The chain's CDR3 is CASSRAGEGEQYV. DNA for the CDR3: TGTGCCAGCAGCCGGGCAGGCGAAGGCGAGCAGTACGTC. The chain is built from TRBV3-1 and TRBJ2-7; no clear D gene. Looked up from germline, CDR1 is LGHDT and CDR2 is YNNKEL (reference sequence). CDR3 size: 13 residues. V shed 4 bases and J shed 6 bases, with 13 bases lying between them.